This T cell receptor (beta chain) was obtained from a study of blood T cell repertoires in COVID-19. Overall study context: Acute and convalescent COVID-19 specimens originated in the United States, Italy and Spain. T cells, B-cell-depleted T cells, or PBMCs provided the cDNA or gDNA that served as material.

Authors' analysis steps: Estimation of nucleated cell counts relied on the amplification of reference gene primers. Sequenced by immunoSEQ multiplex PCR; TCRdb stores in-frame clones only, minus some. V and J calls and clone size are given by that table; D and trimming were obtained from the DNA. The sample gives fewer than 250,000 clones, about 85% of which show up once; 10% is in the top ten. While infection was still active, Seattle patients were enrolled and then followed longitudinally. Material: peripheral blood. The sequence was collected from a woman older than 75 with COVID-19, enrolled during active disease.

The CDR3 nucleotides are TGTGCCAGCAGCCTTAGCTCCTACGAGCAGTACTTC. The encoded protein is CASSLSSYEQYF. The gene calls are TRBV3-1 (or the pseudogene TRBV3-2) and TRBJ2-7, with D uncertain. Trimming removed 4 bases from V and 0 bases from J, with 4 bases in between. Looked up from germline, CDR1 is LGHDT and CDR2 is YNNKEL (reference sequence). The CDR3 sequence is 12 residues long.